One TCR beta chain is described in this entry. This same CDR3 is encoded by further DNA sequences in the sample. This entry comes from a study of blood T cell repertoires in COVID-19. Study-level background: The analysed material was cDNA or gDNA that came from T cells, B-cell-depleted T cells, or PBMCs.

Sequencing was performed with immunoSEQ multiplex PCR; in TCRdb, only in-frame clones are kept and a portion is missing. Of under 200,000 clones in the sample, less than 90% are singletons; the top ten hold approximately 6.2%. Germline trimming cut 6 bases from V and 9 bases from J; bases unmatched to any gene: 6. Germline-derived CDR1 and CDR2 are MNHEY and SVGAGI. The CDR3 contains 14 residues. Sequences were obtained from peripheral blood. This clonotype was obtained from a middle-aged woman with acute or convalescent COVID-19. V usage is TRBV6-5 and J usage is TRBJ1-6, with 9 bases that match TRBD1. As DNA, the CDR3 is TGTGCCAGCAGCAGTGACAGGGGGGGTTCACCCCTCCACTTT. This gives the protein CASSSDRGGSPLHF.